The next 28 T cell receptor beta chains were all read from a single sample in a study of response to subunit inactivated influenza vaccine. TCRdb fed the RT-PCR reads into MiXCR, producing one record per CDR3 protein. The sample holds 400,000 to 650,000 distinct CDR3 sequences, around 7.9% seen once. Sequences were derived from PBMCs from blood, sampled less than 30 months after vaccination. These receptors came from a man aged 45-69 years who received an inactivated influenza vaccine.

Many counts were recorded for this clonotype. This chain joins TRBV10-3 and TRBJ1-5; D unclear. V shed 4 bases and J shed 0 bases, with 10 bases lying between them. The V gene's germline CDR1 is ENHRY and CDR2 SYGVKD. The CDR3 has 15 amino acids. In nucleotides, the CDR3 is TGTGCCATCAGTGGGAGTCAGTATAGCAATCAGCCCCAGCATTTT. It translates to CAISGSQYSNQPQHF.

This clonotype was found a few times. The rearrangement joins TRBV4-3 to TRBJ1-2; tentative D call: TRBD1 (6 bases). Germline CDR1 and CDR2: LGHNA and YSLEER. The CDR3 runs 15 residues. Trimming left V 0 bases short and J 1 base short, with 9 bases between. CDR3 DNA: TGCGCCAGCAGCCAAGAGCGAGGGGGTAACTATGGCTACACCTTC. Residues: CASSQERGGNYGYTF.

This clonotype appeared many times. The CDR3 region is CASSQMPGQGPIYEQYF. DNA for the CDR3: TGTGCCAGCAGCCAGATGCCGGGACAGGGGCCCATCTACGAGCAGTACTTC. The chain combines TRBV7-2 with TRBJ2-7; 10 bases agree with TRBD1. Germline V lookup: CDR1 SGHTA, CDR2 FQGNSA. This CDR3 comprises 17 residues. V was clipped by 5 bases and J by 3 bases; unmatched bases: 13.

The rearrangement links TRBV18 to TRBJ1-1; 7 nucleotides match TRBD1. The CDR3 has 13 amino acids. The germline V gene encodes CDR1 KGHSH and CDR2 LQKENI. The V and J ends lost 6 bases and 8 bases, in that order; junction bases with no gene match: 9. CDR3: CASSLRDSGEAFF. The CDR3 bases are TGTGCCAGCTCGCTTAGGGACAGCGGGGAAGCTTTCTTT.

V is TRBV20-1 and J is TRBJ2-2; D possibly corresponds to TRBD2 (5 bases). CDR1 and CDR2 (germline): DFQATT, SNEGSKA (reference sequence). This CDR3 has 14 amino acids. The germline V and J ends were trimmed by 2 bases and 4 bases, with 11 bases remaining between them. CDR3 sequence (DNA): TGCAGTGCTAGAATTCTAGCCTCCACCGGGGAGCTGTTTTTT. It specifies CSARILASTGELFF.

Of note for this clonotype: A read error may be the cause here, since a much bigger clone is one base away. The J gene is TRBJ2-6, the V gene TRBV29-1; D possibly corresponds to TRBD1 (5 bases). Germline V CDR1 and CDR2: SQVTM, ANQGSEA. The CDR3 extends over 16 amino acids. Between the trimmed V and J ends, which lost 7 bases and 0 bases, there was a span of 16 bases. Written as DNA, the CDR3 is TGCAGCGCAATGATGGGGCCTGCCTCTGGGGCCAACGTCCTGACTTTC. This sequence encodes CSAMMGPASGANVLTF.

The rearrangement links TRBV10-2 to TRBJ1-4; the D is unclear. Trimming took 6 bases from V and 8 from J, leaving 19 bases between them. Germline V gives CDR1 WSHSY, CDR2 SAAADI. The CDR3 has 15 amino acids. The CDR3 loop reads CASSPRRLGGEKLFF. The CDR3 DNA sequence: TGCGCCAGCAGCCCCAGGCGACTGGGAGGCGAAAAACTGTTTTTT.

The chain recombines TRBV7-9 with TRBJ2-3; D is undetermined. Germline CDR1 and CDR2: SEHNR and FQNEAQ (reference sequence). The CDR3 runs 13 residues. Trimming removed 5 bases at V and 2 bases at J, with 8 bases between. The CDR3 bases are TGTGCCAGCAGCATTCCCCCCACAGATACGCAGTATTTT. Translated, it gives CASSIPPTDTQYF.

This clonotype was observed at least ten times. The chain is built from TRBV12-3 or TRBV12-4 and TRBJ1-5, with D possibly being TRBD1 (6 bases). V was pared by 4 bases and J by 4 bases, with 8 bases between. The CDR3 contains 13 residues. The CDR3 loop is CASSWDKNQPQHF. CDR3 DNA: TGTGCCAGCAGTTGGGACAAAAATCAGCCCCAGCATTTT.

This clonotype was recorded many times. The chain combines TRBV5-1 with TRBJ1-1; D ambiguous. This CDR3 has 12 amino acids. Trimming stripped 0 bases from V and 6 bases from J, with 6 bases between. Germline V gives CDR1 SGHRS, CDR2 YFSETQ. As DNA, the CDR3 is TGCGCCAGCAGCTTGGACGGATCTGAAGCTTTCTTT. This translates into CASSLDGSEAFF.

The CDR3 protein is CATSRGHEQFF. Here the CDR3 DNA reads TGTGCCACCAGCAGAGGCCATGAGCAGTTCTTC. The chain couples TRBV15 to TRBJ2-1; D remains ambiguous. Per germline, CDR1 LNHNV and CDR2 YYDKDF (reference sequence). This CDR3 has 11 residues. V was cut by 1 base and J by 8 bases, with 3 bases left in between.

This clonotype was seen many times. The rearrangement joins TRBV4-2 to TRBJ2-1, with 9 positions matching TRBD2. J was trimmed by 9 bases and V by 0 bases; bases with no gene match: 3. The CDR3 is 14 residues long. Germline V gene lookup returns CDR1 LGHNA and CDR2 YNFKEQ. CDR3 nucleotide sequence: TGTGCCAGCAGCCAAGAAGGGACTAGCATTGAGCAGTTCTTC. This translates into CASSQEGTSIEQFF.

V usage is TRBV24-1 and J usage is TRBJ2-2; D might be TRBD1 or TRBD2, each matching 5 bases. The CDR3 runs 16 residues. V lost 2 bases and J 4 bases, leaving 13 bases between the germline ends. Germline CDR1 reads KGHDR; CDR2 reads SFDVKD. CDR3 residues: CATSDSGEGVTGELFF. The CDR3 region has the DNA TGTGCCACCAGTGATTCCGGGGAAGGGGTCACCGGGGAGCTGTTTTTT.

This clonotype was counted ten times or more. CDR3 nucleotides: TGTGCCAGCAGCCTCCTTTCGGCGGTGCCTTACGAGCAGTACTTC. Its protein product is CASSLLSAVPYEQYF. The V and J genes are TRBV7-9 and TRBJ2-7; D uncertain. Per the germline V gene, CDR1 is SEHNR and CDR2 is FQNEAQ (reference sequence). The CDR3 is made up of 15 amino acids. Trimming cost V 5 bases and J 4 bases, with 18 bases left between them.

This clonotype appeared a few times. V usage is TRBV20-1 and J usage is TRBJ2-7, with a weak D call TRBD2 (5 bases). The ends were cut back, 3 bases at V and 5 bases at J, with 14 bases in the middle. Germline V gene lookup returns CDR1 DFQATT and CDR2 SNEGSKA (reference sequence). The CDR3 covers 13 residues. The CDR3 protein is CSASRTGNDEQYF. In DNA form, the CDR3 reads TGCAGTGCTAGCCGGACGGGGAACGACGAGCAGTACTTC.

There are a few counts of this clonotype. This chain joins TRBV3-1 and TRBJ2-7; D ambiguous. The V gene lost 0 bases and the J gene lost 7 bases, with 13 bases spanning the gap. The CDR3 has 14 residues. Germline values: CDR1 LGHDT, CDR2 YNNKEL (reference sequence). The CDR3 is CASSQDGPHWEQYF. In DNA, the CDR3 is TGTGCCAGCAGCCAAGACGGACCCCACTGGGAGCAGTACTTC.

This clonotype showed up just a few times. The chain has TRBV3-1 and TRBJ2-7; D is uncertain. V was cut by 3 bases and J by 6 bases, with 6 bases left in between. The CDR3 spans 11 residues. Germline assignment: CDR1 LGHDT and CDR2 YNNKEL (reference sequence). As DNA, the CDR3 is TGTGCCAGCAGCCAGGCGATCGAGCAGTACTTC. It yields the protein CASSQAIEQYF.

V usage is TRBV11-2 and J usage is TRBJ2-4; TRBD1 matches at 8 bases. This CDR3 contains 17 residues. Germline values: CDR1 SGHAT, CDR2 FQNNGV. V was pared by 0 bases and J by 7 bases, with 11 bases of the junction left unmatched. This chain's CDR3 is CASSLEGTGAPGNIQYF. Written as DNA, the CDR3 is TGTGCCAGCAGCTTAGAAGGGACAGGCGCCCCGGGCAACATTCAGTACTTC. Based on the CDR3 plus reference TRBV11-2 and TRBJ2-4, the full variable domain is EAGVAQSPRYKIIEKRQSVAFWCNPISGHATLYWYQQILGQGPKLLIQFQNNGVVDDSQLPKDRFSAERLKGVDSTLKIQPAKLEDSAVYLCASSLEGTGAPGNIQYFGAGTRLSVL.

This clonotype appeared many times. The chain's CDR3 is CAINGQAEETQYF. In nucleotides, the CDR3 is TGTGCCATCAACGGACAGGCGGAAGAGACCCAGTACTTC. The chain is built from TRBV10-3 and TRBJ2-5; 7 bases agree with TRBD1. Germline lookup yields CDR1 ENHRY and CDR2 SYGVKD. The CDR3 covers 13 residues. Trimming at V came to 7 bases and at J to 3 bases, leaving 5 bases not matched to a gene.

This clonotype turned up a few times. The rearrangement links TRBV6-6 to TRBJ1-3; D gene unclear. Deletions cut 6 bases from V and 3 bases from J, with 9 bases between. The CDR3 is made up of 13 amino acids. CDR1 and CDR2 from the germline V gene are MNHNY and SVGAGI (reference sequence). For the CDR3, the DNA is TGTGCCAGCAGCCGGGGTGGTGGAAACACCATATATTTT. Translation: CASSRGGGNTIYF.

CDR3 loop: CASSSTVEGSNQPQHF. The CDR3 coding sequence is TGTGCCAGCAGCTCAACCGTCGAGGGCAGCAATCAGCCCCAGCATTTT. V gene TRBV7-2 combines with J gene TRBJ1-5; D remains unclear. This CDR3 has 16 amino acids. Germline V gives CDR1 SGHTA, CDR2 FQGNSA. The ends were cut back, 4 bases at V and 1 base at J, with 14 bases in the middle. Complete variable domain (other parts from reference TRBV7-2 and TRBJ1-5): GAGVSQSPSNKVTEKGKDVELRCDPISGHTALYWYRQSLGQGLEFLIYFQGNSAPDKSGLPSDRFSAERTGGSVSTLTIQRTQQEDSAVYLCASSSTVEGSNQPQHFGDGTRLSIL.

The chain combines TRBV6-1 with TRBJ2-7; D perhaps matches TRBD1 (5 bases). Trimming stripped 6 bases from V and 5 bases from J, with 14 bases between. Germline V lookup: CDR1 MNHNS, CDR2 SASEGT. This CDR3 has 13 residues. This CDR3 reads CASRVKGYHEQYF. The CDR3 DNA reads as TGTGCCAGCAGGGTAAAGGGGTACCACGAGCAGTACTTC.

In its sample, this clonotype was seen a few times. Written as DNA, the CDR3 is TGCAGCGTTCAAGGACTAGCGGGGGCCCAATACTCCTACAATGAGCAGTTCTTC. Translating it yields CSVQGLAGAQYSYNEQFF. V gene TRBV29-1 combines with J gene TRBJ2-1; 13 positions match TRBD2. This CDR3 is 18 amino acids long. Germline CDR1 is SQVTM and CDR2 is ANQGSEA. The V segment lost 5 bases and the J segment 0 bases; nucleotides outside the gene matches: 10.

This clonotype was seen more than once but under ten times. J is TRBJ2-7 and V is TRBV20-1; D remains unclear. The V end lost 5 bases, the J end lost 2 bases, and 16 bases lay between the germline ends. The germline V gene encodes CDR1 DFQATT and CDR2 SNEGSKA (reference sequence). This CDR3 is 14 amino acids long. CDR3 in DNA: TGCAGTGCTGGCCCCTCTCACCGAACCTACGAGCAGTACTTC. Protein: CSAGPSHRTYEQYF.

The chain has TRBV3-1 and TRBJ2-6, with 8 bases aligning to TRBD1. The length of the CDR3 is 14 residues. The germline V gene encodes CDR1 LGHDT and CDR2 YNNKEL (reference sequence). Trimming cost V 5 bases and J 3 bases; bases outside gene matches: 0. In DNA form, the CDR3 reads TGTGCCAGCAGCACAGGGGGTGGGGCCAACGTCCTGACTTTC. It translates to CASSTGGGANVLTF.

This clonotype was counted only a few times. The chain carries TRBV3-1 and TRBJ1-2; no reliable D call. The germline V and J ends were trimmed by 1 base and 5 bases, with 5 bases remaining between them. This CDR3 has 12 residues. Germline CDR1 is LGHDT and CDR2 is YNNKEL (reference sequence). In nucleotides, the CDR3 is TGTGCCAGCAGCCAAGTTCAGTATGGCTACACCTTC. Translation gives CASSQVQYGYTF.

This clonotype was seen a few times. V gene TRBV6-2 or TRBV6-3 combines with J gene TRBJ2-5; D ambiguous. Trimming left V 7 bases short and J 1 base short, with 7 bases between. There are 12 residues in the CDR3. Germline CDR1 MNHEY, CDR2 SVGEGT. The CDR3 bases are TGTGCCAGCAAAGGCTTCCAAGAGACCCAGTACTTC. Protein product: CASKGFQETQYF.

This clonotype was found many times. The genes are TRBV4-3 and TRBJ2-1; D remains ambiguous. With 1 base removed from V and 4 bases from J, the gap between germline ends came to 8 bases. The CDR3 length is 14 residues. Germline V lookup: CDR1 LGHNA, CDR2 YSLEER. CDR3 in amino acids: CASSQGARYNEQFF. Written as DNA, the CDR3 is TGCGCCAGCAGCCAAGGGGCCAGGTACAATGAGCAGTTCTTC.